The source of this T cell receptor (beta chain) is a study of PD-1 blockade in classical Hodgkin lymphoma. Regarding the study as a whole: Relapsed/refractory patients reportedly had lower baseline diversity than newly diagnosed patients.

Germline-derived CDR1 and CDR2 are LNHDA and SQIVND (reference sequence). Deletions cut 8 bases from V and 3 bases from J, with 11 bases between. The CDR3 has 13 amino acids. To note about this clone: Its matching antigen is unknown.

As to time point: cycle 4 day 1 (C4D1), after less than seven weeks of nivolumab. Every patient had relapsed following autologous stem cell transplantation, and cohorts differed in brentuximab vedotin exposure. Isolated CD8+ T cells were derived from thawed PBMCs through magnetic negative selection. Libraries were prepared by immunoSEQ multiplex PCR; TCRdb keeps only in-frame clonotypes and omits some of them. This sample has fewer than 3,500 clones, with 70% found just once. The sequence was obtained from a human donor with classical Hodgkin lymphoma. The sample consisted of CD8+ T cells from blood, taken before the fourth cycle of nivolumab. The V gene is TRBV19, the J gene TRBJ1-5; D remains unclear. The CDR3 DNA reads TGTGCCAGTTTAGGTGGCTACAATCAGCCCCAGCATTTT. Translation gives CASLGGYNQPQHF.